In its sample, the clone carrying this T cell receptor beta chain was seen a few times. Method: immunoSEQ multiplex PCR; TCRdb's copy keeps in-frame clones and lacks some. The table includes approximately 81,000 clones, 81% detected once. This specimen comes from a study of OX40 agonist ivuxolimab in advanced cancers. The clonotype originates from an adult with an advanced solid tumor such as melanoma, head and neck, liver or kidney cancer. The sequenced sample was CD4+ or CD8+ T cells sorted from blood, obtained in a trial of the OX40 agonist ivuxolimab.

The CDR3 spells CASSPRLAGGSNSYNEQFF. The DNA for the CDR3 is TGTGCCAGCAGTCCGAGACTAGCGGGGGGGTCCAATTCCTACAATGAGCAGTTCTTC. The rearrangement uses TRBV4-2 and TRBJ2-1, with 14 bases fitting TRBD2. The trim removed 6 bases at V and 1 base at J, leaving 11 bases unmatched. Germline loops: CDR1 LGHNA, CDR2 YNFKEQ. CDR3 length: 19 amino acids.